This T cell receptor (beta chain) stems from a study of cytomegalovirus exposure and HLA in healthy donors. Study findings and constraints: It was reportedly the case that the classifier diagnosed cytomegalovirus status with high specificity and sensitivity. Sequence variants that were highly shared formed a cluster that was likely a sequencing artifact.

Those who donated were healthy bone marrow donors. CDR1 is MNHEY and CDR2 is SVGAGI in the germline V gene. This CDR3 region has 14 residues. The V and J ends lost 5 bases and 7 bases, in that order; junction bases with no gene match: 4. Worth noting for this clone: Its antigen is currently unknown.

PCR primers comprised 60 Vbeta and 13 Jbeta primers. Some clones are missing from TCRdb's copy, which holds only in-frame ones; the method was immunoSEQ multiplex PCR. Seen here are roughly 100,000 clones, 78% observed once, and the top ten hold approximately 1.2%. Material for sequencing was PBMCs. The sequence was collected from a man aged 25-40 years in good health and CMV-seronegative. The chain couples TRBV6-5 to TRBJ1-4, with 10 bases that match TRBD1. DNA of the CDR3: TGTGCCAGCAGTAACCGGGACAGGGGTGAAAAACTGTTTTTT. Amino acid sequence: CASSNRDRGEKLFF.